The next 8 T cell receptor beta chains were all read from a single sample in a study of blood T cell repertoires in COVID-19. The table came from immunoSEQ multiplex PCR; TCRdb's copy has only in-frame clones and leaves some out. The sample holds 90,000 or so clones, about 91% seen once. The source material was peripheral blood. The receptors originated from a woman at least 80 years old with active COVID-19.

The V and J genes are TRBV4-1 and TRBJ2-1, with D unclear. The CDR3 loop spans 16 amino acids. Trimming took off 4 bases at V and 4 bases at J, with 17 bases between the two ends. Germline loops: CDR1 MGHRA, CDR2 YSYEKL. The CDR3 coding sequence is TGCGCCAGCAGCCCCCTTAACATCATCGAATACAATGAGCAGTTCTTC. Protein sequence: CASSPLNIIEYNEQFF.

This clone was observed once. This chain joins TRBV21-1 and TRBJ2-7; the table assigns TRBD1, which was not confirmed against the DNA. TRBV21-1 is designated a pseudogene. The CDR3 spans 17 residues. The CDR3 nucleotides are TGTGCCAGCAGCACCGGACAGGTTTGTAGTCGCCTCCACGAGCAGTACTTC. As protein: CASSTGQVCSRLHEQYF.

This chain joins TRBV5-4 and TRBJ2-1; D uncertain. The germline V and J ends were trimmed by 4 bases and 6 bases, with 20 bases remaining between them. This CDR3 contains 16 residues. The V gene's germline CDR1 is SGHNT and CDR2 YYREEE (reference sequence). CDR3 coding DNA: TGTGCCAGCAGCGCCCAAAGTGCGGAGAGACTCAATGAGCAGTTCTTC. As protein: CASSAQSAERLNEQFF.

Details on this clone: Mismatch with germline at one junction end may stem from a read error. The chain carries TRBV7-7 and TRBJ2-1; the D gene is possibly TRBD1 (6 bases). The CDR3 consists of 13 residues. CDR1 and CDR2 (germline): SSHAT, FNYEAQ (reference sequence). CDR3 protein: CASSPWGQNEQFF. CDR3 DNA: TGTGCTAGCAGCCCTTGGGGGCAGAATGAGCAGTTCTTC. Together with reference TRBV7-7 and TRBJ2-1, the CDR3 gives the full variable domain: GAGVSQSPRYKVTKRGQDVTLRCDPISSHATLYWYQQALGQGPEFLTYFNYEAQPDKSGLPSDRFSAERPEGSISTLTIQRTEQRDSAMYRCASSPWGQNEQFFGPGTRLTVL.

The J gene is TRBJ1-1, the V gene TRBV5-6; the D gene is possibly TRBD1 (5 bases). The CDR3 is made up of 12 amino acids. V gave up 8 bases and J gave up 3 bases, with 11 bases separating them. Germline CDR1 SGHDT, CDR2 YYEEEE. CDR3 region: CASREGHTEAFF. The CDR3 DNA is TGTGCCAGTCGGGAGGGGCACACTGAAGCTTTCTTT.

The V gene is TRBV10-2, the J gene TRBJ2-7; 7 bases fit TRBD2. CDR3 size: 20 residues. V shed 0 bases, J shed 1 base, and the junction held 18 bases outside the gene matches. Per germline, CDR1 WSHSY and CDR2 SAAADI. The CDR3 protein is CASSESNFMPAAGVSYEQYF. CDR3 DNA: TGCGCCAGCAGTGAGTCCAACTTCATGCCCGCGGCGGGGGTTTCCTACGAGCAGTACTTC.

The V and J genes are TRBV7-2 and TRBJ1-1; TRBD1 matches at 7 bases. The CDR3 has 15 amino acids. CDR1 and CDR2 from the germline V gene are SGHTA and FQGNSA. V lost 5 bases, J lost 1 base, and 7 bases stayed unmatched. The CDR3 DNA is TGTGCCAGCAGCGGGTGGGGACAGCGGAACACTGAAGCTTTCTTT. It encodes CASSGWGQRNTEAFF.

The rearrangement links TRBV2 to TRBJ2-1, with TRBD2 identical over 11 bases. Germline V lookup: CDR1 SNHLY, CDR2 FYNNEI. The V gene end was trimmed by 6 bases and the J gene end by 9 bases; junction bases not matched to a gene: 10. There are 15 residues in the CDR3. The CDR3 here is CASRLAGVWGGEQFF. CDR3 coding DNA: TGTGCCAGCAGACTAGCGGGAGTTTGGGGCGGTGAGCAGTTCTTC.